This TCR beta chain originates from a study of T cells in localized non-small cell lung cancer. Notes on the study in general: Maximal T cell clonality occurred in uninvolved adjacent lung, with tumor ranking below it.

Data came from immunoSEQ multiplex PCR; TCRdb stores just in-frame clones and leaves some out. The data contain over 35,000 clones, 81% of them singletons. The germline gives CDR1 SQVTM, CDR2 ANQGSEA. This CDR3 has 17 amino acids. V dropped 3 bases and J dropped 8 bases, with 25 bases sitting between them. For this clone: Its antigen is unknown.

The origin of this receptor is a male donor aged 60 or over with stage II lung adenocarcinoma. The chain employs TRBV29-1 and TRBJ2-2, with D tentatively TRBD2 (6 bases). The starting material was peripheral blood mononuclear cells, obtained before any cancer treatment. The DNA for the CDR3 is TGCAGCGTTGAGGTGGGGCTATCGGGAGCCCTCAGGGGGGAGCTGTTTTTT. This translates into CSVEVGLSGALRGELFF.